The clone carrying this T cell receptor beta chain showed up just a few times. This entry comes from a study of blood T cells in healthy people across ages. V lost 4 bases, J lost 2 bases, and 16 bases lay in between. The CDR3 runs 15 residues. The germline V gene encodes CDR1 DFQATT and CDR2 SNEGSKA (reference sequence). Each of the donors had 8 to 10 milliliters of peripheral blood drawn into EDTA-treated Vacutainer tubes. Then a second PCR, running roughly 7 to 11 cycles, was carried out with a sample-barcoded 5' primer and a J-beta primer mix. The template-switch adaptor, which had 12 random nucleotides, put a tag on each cDNA molecule. TCRdb used MiXCR to reprocess the 5' RACE reads, holding one entry per CDR3 protein. This sample has more than 650,000 distinct CDR3 sequences, with 22% found just once.

The sequence derives from a man between 70 and 80 years old in good health. This sequence joins TRBV20-1 and TRBJ2-3, with D tentatively TRBD2 (5 bases). Material: blood. This CDR3 is CSAKGDYPFTDTQYF. CDR3 coding DNA: TGCAGTGCTAAAGGAGACTATCCCTTCACAGATACGCAGTATTTT.